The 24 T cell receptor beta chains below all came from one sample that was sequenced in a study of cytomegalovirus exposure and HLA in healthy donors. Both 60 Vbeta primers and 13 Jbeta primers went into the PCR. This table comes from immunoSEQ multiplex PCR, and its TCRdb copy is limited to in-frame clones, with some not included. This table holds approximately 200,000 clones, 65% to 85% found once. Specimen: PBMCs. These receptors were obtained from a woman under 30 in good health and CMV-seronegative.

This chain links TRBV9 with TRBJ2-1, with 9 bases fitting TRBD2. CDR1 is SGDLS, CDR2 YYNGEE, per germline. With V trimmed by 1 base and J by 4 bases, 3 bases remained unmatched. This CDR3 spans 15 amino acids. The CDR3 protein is CASSVMTSGYNEQFF. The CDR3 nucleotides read TGTGCCAGCAGCGTAATGACTAGCGGATACAATGAGCAGTTCTTC.

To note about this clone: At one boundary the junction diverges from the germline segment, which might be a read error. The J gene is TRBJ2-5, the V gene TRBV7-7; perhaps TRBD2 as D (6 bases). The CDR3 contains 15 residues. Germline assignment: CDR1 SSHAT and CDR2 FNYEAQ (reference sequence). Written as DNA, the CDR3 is TGTGCTAGCAGCTTAGCTCGCGGGGAACAAGAGACCCAGTACTTC. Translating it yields CASSLARGEQETQYF.

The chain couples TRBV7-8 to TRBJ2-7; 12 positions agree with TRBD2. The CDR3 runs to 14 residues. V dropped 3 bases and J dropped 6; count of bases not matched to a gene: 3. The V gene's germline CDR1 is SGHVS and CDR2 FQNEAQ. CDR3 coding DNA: TGTGCCAGCAGCTTGACTAGCGGGAGTTCCGAGCAGTACTTC. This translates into CASSLTSGSSEQYF.

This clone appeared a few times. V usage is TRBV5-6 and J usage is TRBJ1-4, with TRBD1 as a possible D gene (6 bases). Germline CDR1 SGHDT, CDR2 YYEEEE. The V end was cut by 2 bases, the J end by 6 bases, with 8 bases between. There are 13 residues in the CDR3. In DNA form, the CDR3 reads TGTGCCAGCAGCTTTGGGGGCGATGAAAAACTGTTTTTT. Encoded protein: CASSFGGDEKLFF.

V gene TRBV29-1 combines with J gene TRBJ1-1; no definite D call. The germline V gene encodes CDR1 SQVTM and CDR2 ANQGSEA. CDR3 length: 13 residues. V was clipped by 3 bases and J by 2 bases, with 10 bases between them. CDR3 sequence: CSVDSGVNTEAFF. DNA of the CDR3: TGCAGCGTTGACTCCGGGGTTAACACTGAAGCTTTCTTT.

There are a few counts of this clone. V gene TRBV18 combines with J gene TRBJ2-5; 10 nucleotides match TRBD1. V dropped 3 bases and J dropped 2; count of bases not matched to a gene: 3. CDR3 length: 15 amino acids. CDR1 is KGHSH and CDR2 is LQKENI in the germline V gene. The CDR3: CASSPRTGGQETQYF. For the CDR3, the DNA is TGTGCCAGCTCACCTCGGACAGGGGGTCAAGAGACCCAGTACTTC.

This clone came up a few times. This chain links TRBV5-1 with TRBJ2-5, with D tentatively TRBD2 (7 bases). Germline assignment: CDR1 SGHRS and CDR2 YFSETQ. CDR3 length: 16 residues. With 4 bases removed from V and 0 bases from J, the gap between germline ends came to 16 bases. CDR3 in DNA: TGCGCCAGCAGCACCATACAGGGAGGGGACCAAGAGACCCAGTACTTC. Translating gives CASSTIQGGDQETQYF.

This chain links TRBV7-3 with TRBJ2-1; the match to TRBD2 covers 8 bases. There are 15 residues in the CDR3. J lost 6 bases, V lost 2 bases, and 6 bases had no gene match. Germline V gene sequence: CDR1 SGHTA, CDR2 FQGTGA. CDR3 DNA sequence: TGTGCCAGCAGCTTATCGGGACTAGAGGCCAATGAGCAGTTCTTC. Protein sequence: CASSLSGLEANEQFF.

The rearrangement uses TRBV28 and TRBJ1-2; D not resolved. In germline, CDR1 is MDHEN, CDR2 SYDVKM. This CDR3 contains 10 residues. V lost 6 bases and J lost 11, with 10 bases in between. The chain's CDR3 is CASSAESYTF. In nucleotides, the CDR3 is TGTGCCAGCAGCGCAGAATCTTACACCTTC.

The CDR3 nucleotides are TGTGCCAGCAGTACAGGGTTAGGTCAGCCCCAGCATTTT. Amino acid sequence: CASSTGLGQPQHF. The chain recombines TRBV27 with TRBJ1-5; D perhaps matches TRBD1 (6 bases). With 5 bases removed from V and 6 bases from J, the gap between germline ends came to 11 bases. CDR3 length: 13 amino acids. CDR1 is MNHEY and CDR2 is SMNVEV in the germline V gene (reference sequence).

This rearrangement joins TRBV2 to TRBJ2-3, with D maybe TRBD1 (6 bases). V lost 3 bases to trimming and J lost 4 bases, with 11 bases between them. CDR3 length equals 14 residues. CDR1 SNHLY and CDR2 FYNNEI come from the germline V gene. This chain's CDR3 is CASSDSGDPDTQYF. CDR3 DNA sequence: TGTGCCAGCAGTGACTCAGGGGATCCAGATACGCAGTATTTT. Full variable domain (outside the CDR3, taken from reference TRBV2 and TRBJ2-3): EPEVTQTPSHQVTQMGQEVILRCVPISNHLYFYWYRQILGQKVEFLVSFYNNEISEKSEIFDDQFSVERPDGSNFTLKIRSTKLEDSAMYFCASSDSGDPDTQYFGPGTRLTVL.

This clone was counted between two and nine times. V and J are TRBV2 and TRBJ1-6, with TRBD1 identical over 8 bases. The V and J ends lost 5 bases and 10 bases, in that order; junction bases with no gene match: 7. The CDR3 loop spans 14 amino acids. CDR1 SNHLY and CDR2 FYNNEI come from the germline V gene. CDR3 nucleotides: TGTGCCAGCAGTACGACAGGGGCGAGATCACCCCTCCACTTT. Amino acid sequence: CASSTTGARSPLHF.

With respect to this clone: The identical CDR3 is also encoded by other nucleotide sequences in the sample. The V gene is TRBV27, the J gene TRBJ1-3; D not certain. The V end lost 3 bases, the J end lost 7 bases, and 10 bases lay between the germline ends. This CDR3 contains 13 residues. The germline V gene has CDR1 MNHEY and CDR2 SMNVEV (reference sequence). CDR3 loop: CASSLGPGNTIYF. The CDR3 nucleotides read TGTGCCAGCAGTTTGGGCCCGGGGAACACCATATATTTT.

The CDR3, as DNA: TGTGCCAGCCCATCGTCGACGGGACAGAACACTGAAGCTTTCTTT. This translates into CASPSSTGQNTEAFF. The chain couples TRBV18 to TRBJ1-1; weak D call: TRBD1 (6 bases). The CDR3 runs 15 residues. V was pared by 8 bases and J by 1 base, with 17 bases between. The germline V gene encodes CDR1 KGHSH and CDR2 LQKENI.

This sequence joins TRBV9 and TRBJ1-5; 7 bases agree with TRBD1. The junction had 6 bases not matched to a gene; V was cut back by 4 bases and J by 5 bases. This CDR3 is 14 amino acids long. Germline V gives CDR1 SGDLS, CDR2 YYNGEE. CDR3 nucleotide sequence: TGTGCCAGCAGCTCGGGGACAGAGTATCAGCCCCAGCATTTT. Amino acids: CASSSGTEYQPQHF.

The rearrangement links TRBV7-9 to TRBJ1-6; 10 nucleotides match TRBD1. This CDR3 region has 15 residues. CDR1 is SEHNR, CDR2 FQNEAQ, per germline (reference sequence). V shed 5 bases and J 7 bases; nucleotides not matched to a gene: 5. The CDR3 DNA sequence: TGTGCCAGCAGCCCTCGGGACAGGGGAAATTCACCCCTCCACTTT. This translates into CASSPRDRGNSPLHF.

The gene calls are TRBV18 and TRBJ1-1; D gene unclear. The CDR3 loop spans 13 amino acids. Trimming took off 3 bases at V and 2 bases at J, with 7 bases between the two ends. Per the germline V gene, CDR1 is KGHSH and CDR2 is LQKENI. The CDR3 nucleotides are TGTGCCAGCTCACCGGGGAGCAACACTGAAGCTTTCTTT. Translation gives CASSPGSNTEAFF.

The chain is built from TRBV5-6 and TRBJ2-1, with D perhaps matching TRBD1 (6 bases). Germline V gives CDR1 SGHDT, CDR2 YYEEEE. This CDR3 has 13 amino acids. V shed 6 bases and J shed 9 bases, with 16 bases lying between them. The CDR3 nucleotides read TGTGCCAGCACCCTCACAGGGAAGGGTGAGCAGTTCTTC. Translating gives CASTLTGKGEQFF.

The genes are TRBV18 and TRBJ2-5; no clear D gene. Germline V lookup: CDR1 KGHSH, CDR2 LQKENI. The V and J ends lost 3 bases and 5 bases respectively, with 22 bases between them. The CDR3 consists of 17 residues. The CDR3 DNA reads TGTGCCAGCTCACCCGCTTTATACTCCCTTTCGAGGGAGACCCAGTACTTC. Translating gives CASSPALYSLSRETQYF.

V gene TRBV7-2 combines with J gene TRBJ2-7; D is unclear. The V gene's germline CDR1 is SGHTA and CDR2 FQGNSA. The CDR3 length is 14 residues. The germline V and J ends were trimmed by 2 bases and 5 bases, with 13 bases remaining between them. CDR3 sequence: CASSLLVPGHEQYF. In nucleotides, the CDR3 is TGTGCCAGCAGCTTACTCGTCCCGGGTCACGAGCAGTACTTC.

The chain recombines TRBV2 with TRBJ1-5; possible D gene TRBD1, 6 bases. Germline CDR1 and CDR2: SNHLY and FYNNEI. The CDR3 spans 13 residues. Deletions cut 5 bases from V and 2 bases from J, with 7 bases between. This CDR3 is CASSRQGNQPQHF. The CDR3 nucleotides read TGTGCCAGCAGTCGACAGGGCAATCAGCCCCAGCATTTT.

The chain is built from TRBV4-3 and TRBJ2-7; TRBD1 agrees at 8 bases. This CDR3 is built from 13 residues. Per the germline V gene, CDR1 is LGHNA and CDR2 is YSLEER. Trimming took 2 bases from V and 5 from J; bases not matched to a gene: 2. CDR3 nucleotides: TGCGCCAGCAGCCAACAGACAGGGGACGAGCAGTACTTC. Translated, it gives CASSQQTGDEQYF.

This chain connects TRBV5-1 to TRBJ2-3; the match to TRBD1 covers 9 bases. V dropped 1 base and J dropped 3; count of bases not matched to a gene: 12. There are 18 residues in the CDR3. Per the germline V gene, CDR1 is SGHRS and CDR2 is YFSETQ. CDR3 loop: CASSLHTGGKRQTDTQYF. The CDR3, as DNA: TGCGCCAGCAGCTTGCACACAGGGGGCAAAAGGCAGACAGATACGCAGTATTTT. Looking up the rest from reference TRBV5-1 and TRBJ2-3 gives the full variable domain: KAGVTQTPRYLIKTRGQQVTLSCSPISGHRSVSWYQQTPGQGLQFLFEYFSETQRNKGNFPGRFSGRQFSNSRSEMNVSTLELGDSALYLCASSLHTGGKRQTDTQYFGPGTRLTVL.

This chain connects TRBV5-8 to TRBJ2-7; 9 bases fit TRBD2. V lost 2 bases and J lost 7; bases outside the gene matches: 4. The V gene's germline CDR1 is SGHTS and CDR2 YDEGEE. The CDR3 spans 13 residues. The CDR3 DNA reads TGTGCCAGCAGCTTAAGCGGGGGGAGAGAGCAGTACTTC. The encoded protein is CASSLSGGREQYF.